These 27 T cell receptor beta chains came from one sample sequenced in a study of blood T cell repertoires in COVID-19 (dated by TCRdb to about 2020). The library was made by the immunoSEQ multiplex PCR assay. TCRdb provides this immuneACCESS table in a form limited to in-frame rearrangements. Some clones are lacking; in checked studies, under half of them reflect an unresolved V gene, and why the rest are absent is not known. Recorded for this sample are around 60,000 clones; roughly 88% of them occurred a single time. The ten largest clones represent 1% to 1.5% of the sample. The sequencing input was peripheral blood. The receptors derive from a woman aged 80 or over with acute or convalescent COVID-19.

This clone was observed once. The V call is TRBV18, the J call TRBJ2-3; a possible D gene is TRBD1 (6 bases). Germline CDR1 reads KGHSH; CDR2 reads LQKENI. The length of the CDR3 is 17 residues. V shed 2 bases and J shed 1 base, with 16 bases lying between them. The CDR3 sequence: CASSPSPDRPRTDTQYF. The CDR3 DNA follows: TGTGCCAGCTCACCATCTCCAGACAGGCCACGCACAGATACGCAGTATTTT.

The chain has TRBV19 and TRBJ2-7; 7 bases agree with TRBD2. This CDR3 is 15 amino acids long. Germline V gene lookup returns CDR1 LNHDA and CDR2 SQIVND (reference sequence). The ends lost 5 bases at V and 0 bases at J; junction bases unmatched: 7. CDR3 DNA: TGTGCCAGTAGTTCAAAGCGGGGACCCTCCTACGAGCAGTACTTC. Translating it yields CASSSKRGPSYEQYF. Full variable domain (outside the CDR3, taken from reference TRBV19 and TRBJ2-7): DGGITQSPKYLFRKEGQNVTLSCEQNLNHDAMYWYRQDPGQGLRLIYYSQIVNDFQKGDIAEGYSVSREKKESFPLTVTSAQKNPTAFYLCASSSKRGPSYEQYFGPGTRLTVT.

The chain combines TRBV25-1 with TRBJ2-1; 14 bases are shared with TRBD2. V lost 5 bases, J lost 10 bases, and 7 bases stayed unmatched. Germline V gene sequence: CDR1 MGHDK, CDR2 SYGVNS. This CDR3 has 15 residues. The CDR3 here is CASSSGLAGVNEQFF. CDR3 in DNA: TGTGCCAGCAGTTCGGGACTAGCGGGAGTCAACGAGCAGTTCTTC.

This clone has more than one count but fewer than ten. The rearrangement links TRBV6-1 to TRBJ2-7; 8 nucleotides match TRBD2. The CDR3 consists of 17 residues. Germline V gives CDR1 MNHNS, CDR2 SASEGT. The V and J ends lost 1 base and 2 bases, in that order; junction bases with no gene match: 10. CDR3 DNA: TGTGCCAGCAGTGAAGTTGTGGGACTAGACTTCACCTACGAGCAGTACTTC. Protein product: CASSEVVGLDFTYEQYF.

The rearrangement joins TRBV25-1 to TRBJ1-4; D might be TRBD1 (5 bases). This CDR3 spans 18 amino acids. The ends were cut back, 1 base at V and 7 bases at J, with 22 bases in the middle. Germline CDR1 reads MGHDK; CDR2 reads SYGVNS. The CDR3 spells CASSESATTDLGGEKLFF. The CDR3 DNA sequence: TGTGCCAGCAGTGAATCCGCAACGACAGACCTGGGGGGTGAAAAACTGTTTTTT.

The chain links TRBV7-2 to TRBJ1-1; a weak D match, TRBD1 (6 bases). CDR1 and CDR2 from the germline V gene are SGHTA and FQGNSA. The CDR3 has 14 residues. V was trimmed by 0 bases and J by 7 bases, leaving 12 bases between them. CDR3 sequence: CASSLATTGFEAFF. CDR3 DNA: TGTGCCAGCAGCTTAGCTACCACAGGGTTTGAAGCTTTCTTT. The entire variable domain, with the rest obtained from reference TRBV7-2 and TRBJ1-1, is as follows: GAGVSQSPSNKVTEKGKDVELRCDPISGHTALYWYRQSLGQGLEFLIYFQGNSAPDKSGLPSDRFSAERTGGSVSTLTIQRTQQEDSAVYLCASSLATTGFEAFFGQGTRLTVV.

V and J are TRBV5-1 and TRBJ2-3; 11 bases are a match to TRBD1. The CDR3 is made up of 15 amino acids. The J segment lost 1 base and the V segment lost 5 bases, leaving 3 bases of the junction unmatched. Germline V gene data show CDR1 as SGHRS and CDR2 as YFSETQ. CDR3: CASSRTGGGTDTQYF. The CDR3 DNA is TGCGCCAGCAGTCGGACAGGGGGCGGCACAGATACGCAGTATTTT.

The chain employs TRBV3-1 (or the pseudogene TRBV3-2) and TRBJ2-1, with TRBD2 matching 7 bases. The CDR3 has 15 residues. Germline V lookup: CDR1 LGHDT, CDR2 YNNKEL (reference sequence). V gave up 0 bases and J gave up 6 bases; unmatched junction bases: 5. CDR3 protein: CASSQDSAGVNEQFF. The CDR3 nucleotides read TGTGCCAGCAGCCAAGATAGCGCGGGGGTCAATGAGCAGTTCTTC.

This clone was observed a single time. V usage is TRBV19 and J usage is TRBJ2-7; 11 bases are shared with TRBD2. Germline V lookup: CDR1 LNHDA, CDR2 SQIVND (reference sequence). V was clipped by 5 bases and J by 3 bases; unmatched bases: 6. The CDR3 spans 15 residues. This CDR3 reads CASSPGLAAIYEQYF. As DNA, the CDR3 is TGTGCCAGTAGTCCGGGACTAGCGGCAATCTACGAGCAGTACTTC.

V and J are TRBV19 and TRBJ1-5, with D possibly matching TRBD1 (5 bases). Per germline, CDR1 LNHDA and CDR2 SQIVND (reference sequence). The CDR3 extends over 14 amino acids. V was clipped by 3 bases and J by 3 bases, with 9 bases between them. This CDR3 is CASSIRQNNQPQHF. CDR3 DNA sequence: TGTGCCAGTAGTATTAGACAGAACAATCAGCCCCAGCATTTT.

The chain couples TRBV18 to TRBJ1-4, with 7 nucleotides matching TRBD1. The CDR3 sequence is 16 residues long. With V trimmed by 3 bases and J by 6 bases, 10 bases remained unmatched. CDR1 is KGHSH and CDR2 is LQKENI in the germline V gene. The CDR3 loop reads CASSPTLQGPYEKLFF. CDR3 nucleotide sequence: TGTGCCAGCTCACCTACACTACAGGGGCCGTATGAAAAACTGTTTTTT.

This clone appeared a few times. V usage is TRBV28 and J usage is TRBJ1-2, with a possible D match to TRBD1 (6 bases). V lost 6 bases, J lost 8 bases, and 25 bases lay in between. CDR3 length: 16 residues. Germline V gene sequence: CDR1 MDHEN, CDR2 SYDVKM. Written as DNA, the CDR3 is TGTGCCAGCAGCGCCTCGGGGGGCAGGGGAGGAAGGGGCTACACCTTC. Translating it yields CASSASGGRGGRGYTF.

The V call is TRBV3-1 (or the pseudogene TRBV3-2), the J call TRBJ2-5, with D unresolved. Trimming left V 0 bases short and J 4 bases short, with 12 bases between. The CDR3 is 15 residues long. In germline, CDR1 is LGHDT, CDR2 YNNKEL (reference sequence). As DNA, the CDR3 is TGTGCCAGCAGCCAAGAATTACCGGGTCGAGAGACCCAGTACTTC. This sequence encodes CASSQELPGRETQYF.

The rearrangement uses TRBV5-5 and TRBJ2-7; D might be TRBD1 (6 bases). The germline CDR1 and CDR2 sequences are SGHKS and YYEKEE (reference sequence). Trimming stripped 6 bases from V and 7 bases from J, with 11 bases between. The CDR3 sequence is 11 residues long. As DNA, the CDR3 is TGTGCCAGCACCACAGGGCGGGAGCAGTACTTC. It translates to CASTTGREQYF. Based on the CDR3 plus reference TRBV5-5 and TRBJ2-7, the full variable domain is DAGVTQSPTHLIKTRGQQVTLRCSPISGHKSVSWYQQVLGQGPQFIFQYYEKEERGRGNFPDRFSARQFPNYSSELNVNALLLGDSALYLCASTTGREQYFGPGTRLTVT.

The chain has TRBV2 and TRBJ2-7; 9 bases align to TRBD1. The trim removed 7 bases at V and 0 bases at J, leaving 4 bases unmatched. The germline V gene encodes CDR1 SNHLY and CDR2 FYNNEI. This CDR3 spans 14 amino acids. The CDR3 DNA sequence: TGTGCCAGCAAAGGACAGGGGAGCTCCTACGAGCAGTACTTC. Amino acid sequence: CASKGQGSSYEQYF.

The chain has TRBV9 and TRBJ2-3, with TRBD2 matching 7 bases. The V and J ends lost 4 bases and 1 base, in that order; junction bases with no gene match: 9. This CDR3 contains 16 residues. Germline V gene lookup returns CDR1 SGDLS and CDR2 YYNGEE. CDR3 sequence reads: CASSSTSVGGTDTQYF. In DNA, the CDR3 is TGTGCCAGCAGCAGTACTAGCGTGGGGGGCACAGATACGCAGTATTTT.

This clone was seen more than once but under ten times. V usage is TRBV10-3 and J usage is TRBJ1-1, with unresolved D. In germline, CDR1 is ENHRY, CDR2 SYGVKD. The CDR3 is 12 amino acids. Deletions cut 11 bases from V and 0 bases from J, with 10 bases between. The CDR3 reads CASSSMNTEAFF. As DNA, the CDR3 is TGTGCCTCTAGCAGTATGAACACTGAAGCTTTCTTT.

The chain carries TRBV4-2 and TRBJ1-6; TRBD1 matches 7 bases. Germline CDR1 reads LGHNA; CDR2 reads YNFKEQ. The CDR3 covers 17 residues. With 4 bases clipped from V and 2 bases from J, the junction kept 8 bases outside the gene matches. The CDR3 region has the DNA TGTGCCAGCAGCCCGGCGATCGGGACAGCCTATAATTCACCCCTCCACTTT. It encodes CASSPAIGTAYNSPLHF.

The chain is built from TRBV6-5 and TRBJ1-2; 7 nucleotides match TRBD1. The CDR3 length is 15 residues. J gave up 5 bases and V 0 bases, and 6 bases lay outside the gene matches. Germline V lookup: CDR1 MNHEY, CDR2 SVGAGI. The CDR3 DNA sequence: TGTGCCAGCAGTTACTCGTACATGACAGGGTATGGCTACACCTTC. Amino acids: CASSYSYMTGYGYTF.

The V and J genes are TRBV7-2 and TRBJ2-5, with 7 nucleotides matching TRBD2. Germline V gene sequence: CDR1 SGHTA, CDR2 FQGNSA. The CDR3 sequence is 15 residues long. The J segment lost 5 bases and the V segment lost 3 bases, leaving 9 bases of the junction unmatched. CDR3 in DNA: TGTGCCAGCAGCTTGGTAACTAGAGCGGGGGAGACCCAGTACTTC. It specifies CASSLVTRAGETQYF.

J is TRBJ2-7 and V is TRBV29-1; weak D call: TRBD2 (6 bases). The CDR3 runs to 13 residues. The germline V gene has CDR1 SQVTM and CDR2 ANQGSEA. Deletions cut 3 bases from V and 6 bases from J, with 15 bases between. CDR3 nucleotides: TGCAGCGTTGATAAGGGGATGGGACTCGAGCAGTACTTC. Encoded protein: CSVDKGMGLEQYF.

The CDR3 here is CASSPAGGVDEKLFF. As DNA, the CDR3 is TGTGCCAGCAGCCCAGCGGGGGGGGTGGATGAAAAACTGTTTTTT. The chain employs TRBV28 and TRBJ1-4; maybe TRBD1 (5 bases). CDR1 and CDR2 from the germline V gene are MDHEN and SYDVKM. The CDR3 is made up of 15 amino acids. V dropped 6 bases and J dropped 6 bases, with 17 bases sitting between them.

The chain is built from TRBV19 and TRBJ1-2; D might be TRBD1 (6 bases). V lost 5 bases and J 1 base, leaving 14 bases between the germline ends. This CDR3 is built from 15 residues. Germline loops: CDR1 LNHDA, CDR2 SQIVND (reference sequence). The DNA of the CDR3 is TGTGCCAGTAGTCCACAGGGAAGTTTTAACTATGGCTACACCTTC. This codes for CASSPQGSFNYGYTF.

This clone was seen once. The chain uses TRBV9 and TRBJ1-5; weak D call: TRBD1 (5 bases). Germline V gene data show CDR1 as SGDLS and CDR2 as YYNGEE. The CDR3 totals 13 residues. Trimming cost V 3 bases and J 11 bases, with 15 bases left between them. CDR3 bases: TGTGCCAGCAGCGGTACAGGTGGCGGGACCCAGCATTTT. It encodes CASSGTGGGTQHF.

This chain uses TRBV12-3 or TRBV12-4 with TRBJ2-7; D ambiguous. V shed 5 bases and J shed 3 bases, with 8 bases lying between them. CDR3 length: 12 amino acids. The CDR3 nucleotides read TGTGCCAGCAGTCCCAACAACTACGAGCAGTACTTC. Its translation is CASSPNNYEQYF.

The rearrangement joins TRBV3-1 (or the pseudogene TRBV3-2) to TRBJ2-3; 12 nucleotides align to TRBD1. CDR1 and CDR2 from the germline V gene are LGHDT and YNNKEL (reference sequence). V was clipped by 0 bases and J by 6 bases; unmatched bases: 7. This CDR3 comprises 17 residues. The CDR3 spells CASSQDAGTGGIDTQYF. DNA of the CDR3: TGTGCCAGCAGCCAAGATGCCGGGACAGGGGGCATCGATACGCAGTATTTT.

DNA for the CDR3: TGTGCCAGCTCACCACCGGGACTCCTCACAGATACGCAGTATTTT. It is translated as CASSPPGLLTDTQYF. The chain uses TRBV18 and TRBJ2-3, with D possibly being TRBD2 (6 bases). Germline V gives CDR1 KGHSH, CDR2 LQKENI. Trimming pared 0 bases from V and 2 bases from J, leaving 9 bases between. This CDR3 comprises 15 residues. Using reference TRBV18 and TRBJ2-3 for the parts outside the CDR3, the full variable domain is NAGVMQNPRHLVRRRGQEARLRCSPMKGHSHVYWYRQLPEEGLKFMVYLQKENIIDESGMPKERFSAEFPKEGPSILRIQQVVRGDSAAYFCASSPPGLLTDTQYFGPGTRLTVL.